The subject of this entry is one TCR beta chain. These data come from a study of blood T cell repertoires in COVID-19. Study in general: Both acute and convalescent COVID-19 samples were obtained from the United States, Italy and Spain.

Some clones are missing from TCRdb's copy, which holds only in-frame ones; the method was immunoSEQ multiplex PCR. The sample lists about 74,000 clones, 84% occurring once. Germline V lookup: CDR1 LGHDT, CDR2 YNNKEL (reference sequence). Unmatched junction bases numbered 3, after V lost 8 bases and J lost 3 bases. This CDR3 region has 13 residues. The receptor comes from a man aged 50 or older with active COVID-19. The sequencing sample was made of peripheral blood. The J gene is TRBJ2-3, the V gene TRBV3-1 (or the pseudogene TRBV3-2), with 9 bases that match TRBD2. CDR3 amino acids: CASGGLATDTQYF. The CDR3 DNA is TGTGCCAGCGGTGGACTAGCGACAGATACGCAGTATTTT.